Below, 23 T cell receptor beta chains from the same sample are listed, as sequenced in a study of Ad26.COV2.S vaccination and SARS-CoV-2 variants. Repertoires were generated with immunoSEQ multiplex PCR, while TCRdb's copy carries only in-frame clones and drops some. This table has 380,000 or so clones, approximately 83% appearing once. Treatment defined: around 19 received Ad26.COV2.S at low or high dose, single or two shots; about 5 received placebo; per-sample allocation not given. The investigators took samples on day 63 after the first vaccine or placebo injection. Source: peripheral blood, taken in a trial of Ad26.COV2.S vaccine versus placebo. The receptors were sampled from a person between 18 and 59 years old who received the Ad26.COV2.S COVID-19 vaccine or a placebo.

The CDR3 is CASSLDAGYYEQYF. CDR3 nucleotide sequence: TGCGCCAGCAGCTTGGATGCCGGATACTACGAGCAGTACTTC. This chain connects TRBV5-1 to TRBJ2-7; no definite D call. Trimming pared 0 bases from V and 3 bases from J, leaving 10 bases between. The CDR3 contains 14 residues. The germline gives CDR1 SGHRS, CDR2 YFSETQ.

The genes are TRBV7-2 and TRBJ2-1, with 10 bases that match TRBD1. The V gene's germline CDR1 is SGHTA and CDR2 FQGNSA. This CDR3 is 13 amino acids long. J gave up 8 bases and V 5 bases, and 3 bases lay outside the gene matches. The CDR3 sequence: CASSPGTGDEQFF. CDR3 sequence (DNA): TGTGCCAGCAGCCCGGGGACAGGGGATGAGCAGTTCTTC. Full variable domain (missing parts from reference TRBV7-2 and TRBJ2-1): GAGVSQSPSNKVTEKGKDVELRCDPISGHTALYWYRQSLGQGLEFLIYFQGNSAPDKSGLPSDRFSAERTGGSVSTLTIQRTQQEDSAVYLCASSPGTGDEQFFGPGTRLTVL.

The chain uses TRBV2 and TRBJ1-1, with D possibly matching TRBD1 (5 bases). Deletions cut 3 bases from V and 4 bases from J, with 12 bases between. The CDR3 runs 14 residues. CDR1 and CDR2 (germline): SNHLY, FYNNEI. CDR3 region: CASSDRARPTEAFF. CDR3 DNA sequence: TGTGCCAGCAGTGACAGGGCCCGGCCCACTGAAGCTTTCTTT. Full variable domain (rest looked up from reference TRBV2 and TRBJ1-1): EPEVTQTPSHQVTQMGQEVILRCVPISNHLYFYWYRQILGQKVEFLVSFYNNEISEKSEIFDDQFSVERPDGSNFTLKIRSTKLEDSAMYFCASSDRARPTEAFFGQGTRLTVV.

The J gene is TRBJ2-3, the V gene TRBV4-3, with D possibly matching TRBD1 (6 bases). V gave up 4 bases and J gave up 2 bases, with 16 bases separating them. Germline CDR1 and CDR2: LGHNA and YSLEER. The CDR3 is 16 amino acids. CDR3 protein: CASSRLVRGSTDTQYF. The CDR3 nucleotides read TGCGCCAGCAGCCGCTTGGTTAGGGGGTCCACAGATACGCAGTATTTT.

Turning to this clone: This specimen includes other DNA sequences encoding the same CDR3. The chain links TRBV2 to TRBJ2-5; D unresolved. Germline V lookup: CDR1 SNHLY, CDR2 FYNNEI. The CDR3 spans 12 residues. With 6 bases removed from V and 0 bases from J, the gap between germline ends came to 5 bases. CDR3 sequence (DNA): TGTGCCAGCAGGGTGTACCAAGAGACCCAGTACTTC. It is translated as CASRVYQETQYF.

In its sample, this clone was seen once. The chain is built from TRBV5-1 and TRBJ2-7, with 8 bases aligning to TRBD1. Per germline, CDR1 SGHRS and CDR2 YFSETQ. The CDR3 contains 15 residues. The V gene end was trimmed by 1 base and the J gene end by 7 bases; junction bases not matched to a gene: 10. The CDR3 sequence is CASSLIQGGWSEQYF. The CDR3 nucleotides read TGCGCCAGCAGCTTGATACAGGGGGGATGGTCAGAGCAGTACTTC.

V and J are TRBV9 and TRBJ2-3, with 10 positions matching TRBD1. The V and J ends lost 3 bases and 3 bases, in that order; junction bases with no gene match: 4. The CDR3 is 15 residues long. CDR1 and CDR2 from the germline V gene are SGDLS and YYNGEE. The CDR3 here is CASSARTGGTDTQYF. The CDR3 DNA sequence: TGTGCCAGCAGCGCCCGGACAGGGGGTACAGATACGCAGTATTTT.

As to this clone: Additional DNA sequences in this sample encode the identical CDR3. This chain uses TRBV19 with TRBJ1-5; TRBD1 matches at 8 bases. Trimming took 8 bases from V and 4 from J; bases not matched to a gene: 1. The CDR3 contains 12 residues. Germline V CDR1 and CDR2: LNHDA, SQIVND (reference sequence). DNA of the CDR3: TGTGCCAGTCGACAGGGGAATCAGCCCCAGCATTTT. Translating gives CASRQGNQPQHF.

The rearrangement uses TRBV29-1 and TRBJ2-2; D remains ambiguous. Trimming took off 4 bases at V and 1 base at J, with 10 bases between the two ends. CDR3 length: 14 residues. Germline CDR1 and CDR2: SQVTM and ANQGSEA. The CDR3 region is CSVVNNQNTGELFF. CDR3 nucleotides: TGCAGCGTTGTGAATAACCAGAACACCGGGGAGCTGTTTTTT.

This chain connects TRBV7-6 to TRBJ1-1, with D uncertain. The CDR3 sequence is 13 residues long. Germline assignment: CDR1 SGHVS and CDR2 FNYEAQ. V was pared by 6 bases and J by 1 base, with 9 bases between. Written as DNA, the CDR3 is TGTGCCAGCAGTCCCCAGTGGAACACTGAAGCTTTCTTT. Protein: CASSPQWNTEAFF.

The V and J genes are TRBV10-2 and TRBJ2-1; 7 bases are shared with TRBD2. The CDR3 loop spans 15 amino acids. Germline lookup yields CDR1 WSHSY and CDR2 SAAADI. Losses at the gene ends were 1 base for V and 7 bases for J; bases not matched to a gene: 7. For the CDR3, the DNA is TGCGCCAGCAGTGAGTACGCGGGAGTTTCAAATGAGCAGTTCTTC. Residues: CASSEYAGVSNEQFF.

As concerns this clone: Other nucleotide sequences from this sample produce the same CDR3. CDR3 sequence: CASSPGRYTGELFF. CDR3 coding DNA: TGTGCCAGCAGCCCTGGACGATACACCGGGGAGCTGTTTTTT. The chain has TRBV11-3 and TRBJ2-2; D gene unclear. CDR1 and CDR2 from the germline V gene are SGHNT and YENEEA. The CDR3 runs 14 residues. Trimming left V 5 bases short and J 3 bases short, with 10 bases between.

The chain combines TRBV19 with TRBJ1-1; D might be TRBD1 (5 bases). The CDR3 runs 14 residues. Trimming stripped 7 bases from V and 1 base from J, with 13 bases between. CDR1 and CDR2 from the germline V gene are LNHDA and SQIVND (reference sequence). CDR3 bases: TGTGCCAGTACTCGACAGATGGGGAACACTGAAGCTTTCTTT. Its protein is CASTRQMGNTEAFF.

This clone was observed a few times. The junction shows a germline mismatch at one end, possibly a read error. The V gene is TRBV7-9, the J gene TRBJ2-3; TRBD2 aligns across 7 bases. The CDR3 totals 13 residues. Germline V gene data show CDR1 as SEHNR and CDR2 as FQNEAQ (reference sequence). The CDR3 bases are TGTGCCAGCAGCTCGACTAGCAAAGATACGCAGTATTTT. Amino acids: CASSSTSKDTQYF.

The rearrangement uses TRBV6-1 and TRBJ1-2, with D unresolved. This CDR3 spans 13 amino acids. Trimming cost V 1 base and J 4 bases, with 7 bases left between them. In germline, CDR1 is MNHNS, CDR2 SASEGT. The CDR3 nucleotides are TGTGCCAGCAGTGAAGTTCGGCCCTATGGCTACACCTTC. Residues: CASSEVRPYGYTF.

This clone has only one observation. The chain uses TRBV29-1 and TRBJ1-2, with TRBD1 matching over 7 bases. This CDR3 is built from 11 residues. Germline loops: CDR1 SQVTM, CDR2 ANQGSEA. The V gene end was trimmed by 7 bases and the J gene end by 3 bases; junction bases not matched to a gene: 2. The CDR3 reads CSAGQDYGYTF. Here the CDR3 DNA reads TGCAGCGCCGGACAGGACTATGGCTACACCTTC.

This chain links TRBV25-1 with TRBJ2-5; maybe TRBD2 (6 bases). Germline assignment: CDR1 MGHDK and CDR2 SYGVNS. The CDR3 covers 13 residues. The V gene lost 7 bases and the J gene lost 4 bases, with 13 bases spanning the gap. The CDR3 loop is CASTGLPGETQYF. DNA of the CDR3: TGTGCCAGCACGGGACTCCCCGGAGAGACCCAGTACTTC.

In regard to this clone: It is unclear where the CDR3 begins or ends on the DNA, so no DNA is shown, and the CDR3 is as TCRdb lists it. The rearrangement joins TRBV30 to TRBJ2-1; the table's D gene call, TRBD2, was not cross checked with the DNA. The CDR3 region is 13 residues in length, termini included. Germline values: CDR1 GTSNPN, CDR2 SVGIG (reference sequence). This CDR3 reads CAWSVGSGTSKFF.

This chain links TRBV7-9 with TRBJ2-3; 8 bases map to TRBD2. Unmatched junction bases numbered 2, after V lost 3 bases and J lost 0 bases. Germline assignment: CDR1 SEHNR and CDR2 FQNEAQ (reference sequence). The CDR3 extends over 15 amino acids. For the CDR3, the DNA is TGTGCCAGCAGCTTTAGCGGGGCTAGCACAGATACGCAGTATTTT. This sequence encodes CASSFSGASTDTQYF.

The CDR3 loop is CASSQTLWEQYF. DNA of the CDR3: TGTGCCAGCAGCCAAACGCTATGGGAGCAGTACTTC. V usage is TRBV11-2 and J usage is TRBJ2-7; D remains ambiguous. Germline loops: CDR1 SGHAT, CDR2 FQNNGV. V dropped 5 bases and J dropped 7 bases, with 12 bases sitting between them. This CDR3 spans 12 amino acids. The full variable domain, its missing parts supplied by reference TRBV11-2 and TRBJ2-7, is EAGVAQSPRYKIIEKRQSVAFWCNPISGHATLYWYQQILGQGPKLLIQFQNNGVVDDSQLPKDRFSAERLKGVDSTLKIQPAKLEDSAVYLCASSQTLWEQYFGPGTRLTVT.

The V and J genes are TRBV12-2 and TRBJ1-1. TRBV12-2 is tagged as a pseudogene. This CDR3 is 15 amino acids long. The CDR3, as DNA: TGTGCAAGTCGCTTAGGAGAATGGGGAAACACTGAAGCTTTCTTT. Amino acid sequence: CASRLGEWGNTEAFF.

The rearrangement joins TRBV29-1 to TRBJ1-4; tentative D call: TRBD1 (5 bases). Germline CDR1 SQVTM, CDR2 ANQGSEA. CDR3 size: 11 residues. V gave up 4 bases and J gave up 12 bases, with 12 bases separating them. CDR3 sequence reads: CSVAMSRELFF. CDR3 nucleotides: TGCAGCGTTGCAATGTCCAGGGAACTGTTTTTT.

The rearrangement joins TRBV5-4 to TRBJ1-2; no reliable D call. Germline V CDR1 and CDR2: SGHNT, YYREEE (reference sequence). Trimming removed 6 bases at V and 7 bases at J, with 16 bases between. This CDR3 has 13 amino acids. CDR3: CASTLHGNAGYTF. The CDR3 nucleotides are TGTGCCAGCACCCTACACGGGAACGCTGGCTACACCTTC.